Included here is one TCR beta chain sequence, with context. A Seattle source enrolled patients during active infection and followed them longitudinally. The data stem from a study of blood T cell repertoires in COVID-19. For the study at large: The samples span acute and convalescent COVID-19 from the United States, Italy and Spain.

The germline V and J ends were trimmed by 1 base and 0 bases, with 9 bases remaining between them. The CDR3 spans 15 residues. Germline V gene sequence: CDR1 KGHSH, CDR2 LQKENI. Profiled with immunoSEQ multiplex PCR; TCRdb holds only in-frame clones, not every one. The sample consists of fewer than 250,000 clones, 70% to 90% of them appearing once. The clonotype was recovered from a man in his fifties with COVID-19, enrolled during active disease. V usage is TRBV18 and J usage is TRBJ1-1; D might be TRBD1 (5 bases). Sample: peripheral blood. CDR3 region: CASSPLDTMNTEAFF. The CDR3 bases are TGTGCCAGCTCACCACTGGACACTATGAACACTGAAGCTTTCTTT.